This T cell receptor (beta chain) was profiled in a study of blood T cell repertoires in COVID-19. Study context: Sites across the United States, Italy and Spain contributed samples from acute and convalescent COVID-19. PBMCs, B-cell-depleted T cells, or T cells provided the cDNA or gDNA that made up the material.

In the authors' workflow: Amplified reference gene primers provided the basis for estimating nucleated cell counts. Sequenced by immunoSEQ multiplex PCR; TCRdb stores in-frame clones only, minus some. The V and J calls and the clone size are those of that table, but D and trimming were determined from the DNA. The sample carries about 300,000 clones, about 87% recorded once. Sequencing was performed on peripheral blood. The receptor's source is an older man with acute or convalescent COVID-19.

The CDR3 here is CASSREAVQSGYTF. CDR3 nucleotide sequence: TGCGCCAGCAGCCGCGAGGCCGTGCAGTCTGGCTACACCTTC. This chain uses TRBV4-1 with TRBJ1-2; D gene ambiguous. Germline V gene sequence: CDR1 MGHRA, CDR2 YSYEKL. The length of the CDR3 is 14 residues. V was pared by 4 bases and J by 7 bases, with 16 bases between.